Listed below are T cell receptor beta chains from one sample, sequenced in a study of blood T cell repertoires in COVID-19. TCRdb keeps only in-frame clones here, not all; method: immunoSEQ multiplex PCR. The sample holds roughly 53,000 clones, 75% to 90% seen once. The specimen sequenced was peripheral blood. These receptors were obtained from a woman aged 80 or over with COVID-19, enrolled during active disease. Each CDR3 is given with its conserved first and last residue. Each record gives: V gene, J gene, D gene, clone size, CDR3 DNA, CDR3 protein. D genes are given only for firm matches. Size is stated for part of the rows, as once, few or many counts, or as a class when the clone is expanded.

TRBV27	TRBJ2-5	.	.	TGTGCCAGCAGTTTAGGATCGGGCAGGGGGGCTCGAGAGACCCAGTACTTC	CASSLGSGRGARETQYF
TRBV2	TRBJ2-1	.	.	TGTGCCAGCAGTGTCCTCCTAGAAGAGCAGTTCTTC	CASSVLLEEQFF
TRBV6-1	TRBJ2-5	.	.	TGTGCCAGCAGTGAAGAGGGGCGGTGGTGGGAGACCCAGTACTTC	CASSEEGRWWETQYF
TRBV5-8	TRBJ1-2	.	.	TGTGCCAGCAGCTCTGTGACTGAGTATGGCTACACCTTC	CASSSVTEYGYTF
TRBV28	TRBJ2-5	.	.	TGTGCCAGCAGCCTACTCCCACCGCGGGGAAGGGAGACCCAGTACTTC	CASSLLPPRGRETQYF
TRBV11-2	TRBJ2-1	TRBD2	.	TGTGCCAGCAGCTCATGGACTAGAAATGAGCAGTTCTTC	CASSSWTRNEQFF
TRBV6-1	TRBJ1-1	.	.	TGTGCCAGCAGTGAAGAAATGGGGGGGAACACTGAAGCTTTCTTT	CASSEEMGGNTEAFF
TRBV5-1	TRBJ2-5	TRBD2	.	TGCGCCAGCAGCCCGAGCGGGGGGGAGACCCAGTACTTC	CASSPSGGETQYF
TRBV7-2	TRBJ1-2	TRBD1	.	TGTGCCAGCAGCTTAGGGGGACAGGGGGTTTATGGCTACACCTTC	CASSLGGQGVYGYTF
TRBV6-5	TRBJ2-7	.	.	TGTGCCAGCAGTCCGACGTCCGGAGGCCACGAGCAGTACTTC	CASSPTSGGHEQYF
TRBV5-1	TRBJ1-5	TRBD1	.	TGCGCCAGCAGCTTAGGACAGGGGCGGGGGGCCCAGCATTTT	CASSLGQGRGAQHF
TRBV7-9	TRBJ1-1	TRBD1	.	TGTGCCAGCAGCTTCTTATACCCGGGACAGGGAAGTGGTGAAGCTTTCTTT	CASSFLYPGQGSGEAFF
TRBV6-6	TRBJ2-1	TRBD1	.	TGTGCCAGCAGCCCAAGGACAGGGCTTTACAATGAGCAGTTCTTC	CASSPRTGLYNEQFF
TRBV19	TRBJ1-3	.	.	TGTGCCAGTAGTGATCAGGGCCGTTTAAACACCATATATTTT	CASSDQGRLNTIYF
TRBV5-5	TRBJ1-4	.	once	TGTGCCAGCAGCCTACCGACACTTGCAACTAATGAAAAACTGTTTTTT	CASSLPTLATNEKLFF
TRBV6-1	TRBJ2-7	.	.	TGTGCCAGCAGTGAACAGGGGTACGAGCAGTACTTC	CASSEQGYEQYF
TRBV5-1	TRBJ2-5	.	.	TGCGCCAGCAGCTTGGCCTCGTTCGAGCAAGAGACCCAGTACTTC	CASSLASFEQETQYF
TRBV7-9	TRBJ1-6	.	.	TGTGCCAGCAGCCTCTCCGACATGGGTTCACCCCTCCACTTT	CASSLSDMGSPLHF
TRBV6-5	TRBJ2-1	.	once	TGTGCCAGCAGGGGGGACAAGGGGCTCAATGAGCAGTTCTTC	CASRGDKGLNEQFF
TRBV6-5	TRBJ2-3	.	.	TGTGCCAGCAGCCGAGACACCGCGAATACGCAGTATTTT	CASSRDTANTQYF
TRBV18	TRBJ2-1	TRBD1	.	TGTGCCAGCTCACCCTGGGACAGGGGGCTTAATGAGCAGTTCTTC	CASSPWDRGLNEQFF